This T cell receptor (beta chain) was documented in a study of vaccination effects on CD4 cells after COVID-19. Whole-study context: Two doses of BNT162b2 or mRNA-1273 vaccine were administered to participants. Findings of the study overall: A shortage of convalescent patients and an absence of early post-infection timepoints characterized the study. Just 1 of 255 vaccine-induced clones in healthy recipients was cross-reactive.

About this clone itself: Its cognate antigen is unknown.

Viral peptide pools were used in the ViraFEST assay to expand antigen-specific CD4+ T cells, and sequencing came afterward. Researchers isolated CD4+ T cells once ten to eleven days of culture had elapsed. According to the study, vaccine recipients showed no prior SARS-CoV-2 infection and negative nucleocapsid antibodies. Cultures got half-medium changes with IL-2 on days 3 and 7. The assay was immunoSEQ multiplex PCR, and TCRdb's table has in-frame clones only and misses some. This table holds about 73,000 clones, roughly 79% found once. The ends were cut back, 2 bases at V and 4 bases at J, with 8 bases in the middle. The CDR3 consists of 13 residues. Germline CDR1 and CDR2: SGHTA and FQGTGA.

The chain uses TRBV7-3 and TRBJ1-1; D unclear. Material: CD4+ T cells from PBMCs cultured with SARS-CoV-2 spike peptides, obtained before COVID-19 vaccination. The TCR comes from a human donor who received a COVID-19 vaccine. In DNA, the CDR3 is TGTGCCAGCAGCTTAGGGGTAGGCACTGAAGCTTTCTTT. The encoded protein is CASSLGVGTEAFF.